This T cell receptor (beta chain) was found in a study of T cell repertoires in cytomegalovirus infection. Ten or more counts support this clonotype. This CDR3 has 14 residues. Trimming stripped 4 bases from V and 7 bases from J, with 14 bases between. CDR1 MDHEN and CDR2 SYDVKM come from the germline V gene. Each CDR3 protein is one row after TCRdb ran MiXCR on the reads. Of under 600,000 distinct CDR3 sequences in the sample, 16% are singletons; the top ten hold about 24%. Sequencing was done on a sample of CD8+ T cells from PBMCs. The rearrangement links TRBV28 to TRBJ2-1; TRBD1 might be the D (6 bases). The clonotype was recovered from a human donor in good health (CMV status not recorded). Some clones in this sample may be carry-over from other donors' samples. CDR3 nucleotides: TGTGCCAGCAGTTCCTACAACAGGGCTAATGAGCAGTTCTTC. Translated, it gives CASSSYNRANEQFF.